This TCR beta chain was captured by sequencing in a study of blood T cell repertoires in COVID-19. The count of this clone is one. The CDR3 consists of 17 residues. The germline CDR1 and CDR2 sequences are SEHNR and FQNEAQ (reference sequence). Trimming removed 4 bases from V and 1 base from J, with 17 bases in between. This table comes from immunoSEQ multiplex PCR, and its TCRdb copy is limited to in-frame clones, with some not included. This sample carries tens of thousands of clones, 70% to 90% of them seen once, and the ten largest clones take roughly 3.1%. Sequenced material: peripheral blood. The clonotype was recovered from a woman aged 45 to 65 with COVID-19, enrolled during active disease. The J gene is TRBJ1-5, the V gene TRBV7-9; D is perhaps TRBD1 (5 bases). CDR3: CASSSFPDKLSNQPQHF. The DNA for the CDR3 is TGTGCCAGCAGCTCCTTCCCGGACAAGTTAAGCAATCAGCCCCAGCATTTT.